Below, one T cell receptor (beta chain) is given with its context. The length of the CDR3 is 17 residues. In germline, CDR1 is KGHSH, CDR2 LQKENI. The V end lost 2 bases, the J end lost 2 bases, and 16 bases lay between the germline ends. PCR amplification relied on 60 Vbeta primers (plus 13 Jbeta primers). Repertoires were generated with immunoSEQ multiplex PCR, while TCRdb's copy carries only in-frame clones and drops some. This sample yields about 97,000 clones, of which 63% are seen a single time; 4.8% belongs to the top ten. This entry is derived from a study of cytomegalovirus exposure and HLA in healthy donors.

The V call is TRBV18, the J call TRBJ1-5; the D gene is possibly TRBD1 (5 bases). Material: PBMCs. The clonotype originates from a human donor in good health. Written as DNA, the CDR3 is TGTGCCAGCTCACCAGGGGCCGATAATTGGCGCAATCAGCCCCAGCATTTT. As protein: CASSPGADNWRNQPQHF. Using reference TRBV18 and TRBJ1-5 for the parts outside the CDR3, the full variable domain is NAGVMQNPRHLVRRRGQEARLRCSPMKGHSHVYWYRQLPEEGLKFMVYLQKENIIDESGMPKERFSAEFPKEGPSILRIQQVVRGDSAAYFCASSPGADNWRNQPQHFGDGTRLSIL.